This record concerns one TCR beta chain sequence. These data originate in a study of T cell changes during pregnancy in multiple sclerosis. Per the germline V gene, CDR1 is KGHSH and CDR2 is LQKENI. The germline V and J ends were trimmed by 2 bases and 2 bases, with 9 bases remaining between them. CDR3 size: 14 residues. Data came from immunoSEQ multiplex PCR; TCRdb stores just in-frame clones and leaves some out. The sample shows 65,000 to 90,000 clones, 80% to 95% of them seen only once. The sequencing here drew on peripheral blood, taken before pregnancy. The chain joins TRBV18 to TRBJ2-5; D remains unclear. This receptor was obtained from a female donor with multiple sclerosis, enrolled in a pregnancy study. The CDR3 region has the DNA TGTGCCAGCTCACCAGCACTAAAGCAAGAGACCCAGTACTTC. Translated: CASSPALKQETQYF.